The rows below give T cell receptor beta chains drawn from one sample of a study of blood T cell repertoires in COVID-19. TCRdb's table, derived via immunoSEQ multiplex PCR, lists solely in-frame clones and lacks some. The sample shows roughly 330,000 clones, around 82% of them seen only once. The sequenced sample was peripheral blood. Every receptor here comes from a woman aged 45-59 years with acute or convalescent COVID-19. CDR3s include the opening cysteine and the closing phenylalanine or tryptophan. D genes are given only for firm matches. Rows give clone size only sometimes, using once, few, many, or a class for an expanded clone.

NA | TRBD1 | TRBJ1-4 | TRBV5-4 | TGTGCCAGCAGCCGGGACAGACAAAATGAAAAACTGTTTTTT | CASSRDRQNEKLFF
NA | TRBD1 | TRBJ1-6 | TRBV2 | TGTGCCAGCAGTGCGAGAGGACAGGGTGATTCACCCCTCCACTTT | CASSARGQGDSPLHF
NA | NA | TRBJ1-1 | TRBV10-3 | TGTGCCATCAGTGGACAGCCGAACACTGAAGCTTTCTTT | CAISGQPNTEAFF
NA | NA | TRBJ2-3 | TRBV7-2 | TGTGCCAGCAGCTCCCGCGGGTCCTTTTTGACAGATACGCAGTATTTT | CASSSRGSFLTDTQYF
NA | TRBD1 | TRBJ1-4 | TRBV23-1 | TGCGCCAGCAGTCAGCCGTTTGGGACAGGGAATGAAAAACTGTTTTTT | CASSQPFGTGNEKLFF
NA | TRBD1 | TRBJ1-1 | TRBV11-2 | TGTGCCAGCAGCTTAGGGACAGGGGGTGGGAACACTGAAGCTTTCTTT | CASSLGTGGGNTEAFF
NA | TRBD1 | TRBJ1-1 | TRBV6-5 | TGTGCCAGCACCCCCGGACAGGGTACAACTGAAGCTTTCTTT | CASTPGQGTTEAFF
NA | NA | TRBJ2-3 | TRBV5-4 | TGTGCCAGCACCTTCGACAGAGCGGGAGATACGCAGTATTTT | CASTFDRAGDTQYF
NA | NA | TRBJ2-7 | TRBV28 | TGTGCCAGCACGAGCGACTCCTACGAGCAGTACTTC | CASTSDSYEQYF
NA | NA | TRBJ1-4 | TRBV5-4 | TGTGCCAGCAGCTTAGGACAGTCTAATGAAAAACTGTTTTTT | CASSLGQSNEKLFF
NA | NA | TRBJ1-1 | TRBV27 | TGTGCCAGCAGGGTCCCAGGGAACACTGAAGCTTTCTTT | CASRVPGNTEAFF
NA | NA | TRBJ1-1 | TRBV5-1 | TGCGCCAGCAGCTTAGCAGGGGACCCTGAAGCTTTCTTT | CASSLAGDPEAFF
NA | NA | TRBJ1-4 | TRBV15 | TGTGCCACCAGCATGCTGACAGAGAATGAAAAACTGTTTTTT | CATSMLTENEKLFF
few | TRBD1 | TRBJ2-2 | TRBV18 | TGTGCCAGCTCACCAGGTCAGGGGGCCACCGGGGAGCTGTTTTTT | CASSPGQGATGELFF
NA | TRBD1 | TRBJ1-1 | TRBV5-1 | TGCGCCAGCAGCTTGGAGGGACAGTTAGAAGCTTTCTTT | CASSLEGQLEAFF
NA | TRBD2 | TRBJ2-5 | TRBV28 | TGTGCCAGCAGCCAACCGGGACTAGCGGACCAAGAGACCCAGTACTTC | CASSQPGLADQETQYF
NA | NA | TRBJ1-1 | TRBV20-1 | TGCAGTGCTGACCGGGCGGGGGAAGCTTTCTTT | CSADRAGEAFF
NA | NA | TRBJ2-1 | TRBV27 | TGTGCCAGCTCCCTCGGACAGAACAATGAGCAGTTCTTC | CASSLGQNNEQFF
NA | TRBD1 | TRBJ2-3 | TRBV5-1 | TGCGCCAGCATTCCCGGGACAGGGGGCACAGATACGCAGTATTTT | CASIPGTGGTDTQYF
NA | TRBD1 | TRBJ2-3 | TRBV6-5 | TGTGCCAGCAGGGGACAGAGCACAGATACGCAGTATTTT | CASRGQSTDTQYF
NA | NA | TRBJ2-1 | TRBV12-3/TRBV12-4 | TGTGCCAGCGGGAGCTCCTACAATGAGCAGTTCTTC | CASGSSYNEQFF
few | NA | TRBJ2-2 | TRBV2 | TGTGCCAGCAGTTTGCAGGGTAGCGGGGAGCTGTTTTTT | CASSLQGSGELFF
few | NA | TRBJ1-1 | TRBV5-6 | TGTGCCAGCAGCTTTCTTACAGGGATCGCTGAAGCTTTCTTT | CASSFLTGIAEAFF
NA | TRBD1 | TRBJ2-7 | TRBV5-4 | TGTGCCAGCAGCCCGGGACAGGGGGGACTCTACGAGCAGTACTTC | CASSPGQGGLYEQYF
NA | TRBD2 | TRBJ2-3 | TRBV3-1/TRBV3-2 | TGTGCCAGCAGCCAAGGCGCACCCGTACTAGCGGGGCGCCTACATACGCAGTATTTT | CASSQGAPVLAGRLHTQYF
NA | NA | TRBJ1-5 | TRBV7-2 | TGTGCCAGCAGCTTAGAGGGGCGGGGTAAGCAGCCCCAGCATTTT | CASSLEGRGKQPQHF
NA | NA | TRBJ2-1 | TRBV2 | TGTGCCAGCGCGGGAAGATTTAAGGATCGGGGTTCCTACAATGAGCAGTTCTTC | CASAGRFKDRGSYNEQFF
NA | TRBD2 | TRBJ2-1 | TRBV19 | TGTGCCAGTAGCAGAGGAGCGGGAGCGGGTGAGCAGTTCTTC | CASSRGAGAGEQFF
once | NA | TRBJ1-1 | TRBV6-1 | TGTGCCAGCAGTGAAATGGGACAGAACACTGAAGCTTTCTTT | CASSEMGQNTEAFF
NA | TRBD1 | TRBJ1-2 | TRBV6-5 | TGTGCCAGCAGCCCCGGGACAGGGGAACTTCATGGCTACACCTTC | CASSPGTGELHGYTF
NA | NA | TRBJ2-1 | TRBV19 | TGTGCCAGTAGTATTGGGGGAGGCAATGAGCAGTTCTTC | CASSIGGGNEQFF
NA | TRBD2 | TRBJ2-2 | TRBV7-2 | TGTGCCAGCAGCTTGAACTTCGCGGGAGGGTTGACCGGGGAGCTGTTTTTT | CASSLNFAGGLTGELFF
NA | NA | TRBJ1-5 | TRBV9 | TGTGCCAGCAGCGTAGGTGGCGGGGGTGGTCAGCCCCAGCATTTT | CASSVGGGGGQPQHF
NA | NA | TRBJ2-7 | TRBV5-4 | TGTGCCAGCAGCAAACCCGGCGCGCAGGGGTACGAGCAGTACTTC | CASSKPGAQGYEQYF
NA | TRBD1 | TRBJ1-1 | TRBV5-1 | TGCGCCAGCAGCTTTGGGACAGGGGACGCGAACACTGAAGCTTTCTTT | CASSFGTGDANTEAFF
NA | NA | TRBJ2-1 | TRBV27 | TGTGCCAGCAGTCCCTTAACGGGGGAGTACAATGAGCAGTTCTTC | CASSPLTGEYNEQFF
NA | TRBD2 | TRBJ2-1 | TRBV6-2/TRBV6-3 | TGTGCCAGCAGTTACTCGACTAGCGGCTACAATGAGCAGTTCTTC | CASSYSTSGYNEQFF
NA | TRBD1 | TRBJ1-2 | TRBV5-1 | TGCGCCAGCAGCTCGAGACAGGGGGCTAACTATGGCTACACCTTC | CASSSRQGANYGYTF
NA | NA | TRBJ2-2 | TRBV5-1 | TGCGCCAGCAGCATAGGACAGACCGGGGAGCTGTTTTTT | CASSIGQTGELFF
NA | NA | TRBJ1-5 | TRBV2 | TGTGCCAGCAGTCCTCCTCTGGCAGTTTCGAGCAATCAGCCCCAGCATTTT | CASSPPLAVSSNQPQHF
NA | NA | TRBJ1-1 | TRBV6-6 | TGTGCCAGCAGTTTCAAGACAGCTATGAACACTGAAGCTTTCTTT | CASSFKTAMNTEAFF
NA | TRBD1 | TRBJ1-1 | TRBV7-2 | TGTGCCAGCAGTATACGACAGGGTCTGCCTGAAGCTTTCTTT | CASSIRQGLPEAFF
NA | TRBD1 | TRBJ1-5 | TRBV28 | TGTGCCAGCAGTAGGACAGGGGGGAAGAATCAGCCCCAGCATTTT | CASSRTGGKNQPQHF
NA | NA | TRBJ1-1 | TRBV24-1 | TGTGCCACCAGTGATTTAAACAGGATCTCCACTGAAGCTTTCTTT | CATSDLNRISTEAFF
NA | NA | TRBJ2-1 | TRBV5-5 | TGTGCCAGCAGCTTGGGTTTTACCCGACTCGATGAGCAGTTCTTC | CASSLGFTRLDEQFF
NA | TRBD1 | TRBJ1-5 | TRBV5-1 | TGCGCCAGCTCCACAGGGGAAAGCAATCAGCCCCAGCATTTT | CASSTGESNQPQHF
NA | TRBD1 | TRBJ1-5 | TRBV7-2 | TGTGCCAGCAACCCTGACAGGGGAAACAATCAGCCCCAGCATTTT | CASNPDRGNNQPQHF
NA | TRBD1 | TRBJ2-3 | TRBV30 | TGTGCCTGGAGTAGGGCAGGGGGCGCTTGGGGGGCGCAGTATTTT | CAWSRAGGAWGAQYF
once | TRBD2 | TRBJ2-3 | TRBV2 | TGTGCCAGCCATCCTCCGGGACTAGCGACAGATACGCAGTATTTT | CASHPPGLATDTQYF
once | TRBD2 | TRBJ2-5 | TRBV2 | TGTGCCAGCAGTGAGCGGGGGGGCCAAGAGACCCAGTACTTC | CASSERGGQETQYF
NA | NA | TRBJ2-4 | TRBV5-1 | TGCGCCAGCAGCTTGGGGCAGGAAAACATTCAGTACTTC | CASSLGQENIQYF
NA | NA | TRBJ2-3 | TRBV19 | TGTGCCAGTAGTCCCTCTGGTACTTTCACAGATACGCAGTATTTT | CASSPSGTFTDTQYF
NA | NA | TRBJ2-1 | TRBV4-1 | TGCGCCAGCAGCCAAGATGACAACAATGAGCAGTTCTTC | CASSQDDNNEQFF
NA | NA | TRBJ1-1 | TRBV3-1/TRBV3-2 | TGTGCCAGCAGCCGACAGTTGAACACTGAAGCTTTCTTT | CASSRQLNTEAFF
NA | TRBD2 | TRBJ2-1 | TRBV12-5 | TGTGCTAGTGGTTTGACGGGAGGGCTTCGGGAGCAGTTCTTC | CASGLTGGLREQFF
once | NA | TRBJ2-1 | TRBV12-5 | TGTGCTAGTGGTCCACATAATAGCGGCTTCTACAATGAGCAGTTCTTC | CASGPHNSGFYNEQFF
once | NA | TRBJ1-1 | TRBV4-2 | TGTGCCAGCAGCCAAGGTGTGGTACAGAACACTGAAGCTTTCTTT | CASSQGVVQNTEAFF
NA | NA | TRBJ1-1 | TRBV6-6 | TGTGCCGCCGGGGTTGGTAGCACTGAAGCTTTCTTT | CAAGVGSTEAFF
NA | TRBD2 | TRBJ2-7 | TRBV5-1 | TGCGCCAGCAGCAGGATCGGGGGGAACGAGCAGTACTTC | CASSRIGGNEQYF